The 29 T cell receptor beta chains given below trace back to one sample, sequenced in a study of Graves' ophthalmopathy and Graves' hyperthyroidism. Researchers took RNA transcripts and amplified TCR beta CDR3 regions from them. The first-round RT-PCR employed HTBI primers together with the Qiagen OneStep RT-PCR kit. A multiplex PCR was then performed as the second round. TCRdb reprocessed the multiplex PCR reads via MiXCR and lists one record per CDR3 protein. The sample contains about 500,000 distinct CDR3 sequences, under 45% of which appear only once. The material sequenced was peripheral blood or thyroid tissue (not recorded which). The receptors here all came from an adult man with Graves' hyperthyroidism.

The CDR3 region has the DNA TGTGCCAGCAGCTTAGGGGATTATCATGAAAAACTGTTTTTT. It yields the protein CASSLGDYHEKLFF. The chain couples TRBV7-9 to TRBJ1-4; no clear D. The CDR3 loop spans 14 amino acids. Trimming pared 1 base from V and 6 bases from J, leaving 9 bases between. Looked up from germline, CDR1 is SEHNR and CDR2 is FQNEAQ (reference sequence).

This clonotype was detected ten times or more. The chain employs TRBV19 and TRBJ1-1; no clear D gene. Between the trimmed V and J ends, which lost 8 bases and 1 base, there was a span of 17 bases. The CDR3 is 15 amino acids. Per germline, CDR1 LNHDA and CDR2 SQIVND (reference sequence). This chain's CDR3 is CASAYSGAGNTEAFF. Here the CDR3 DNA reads TGTGCCAGTGCCTACTCGGGAGCGGGGAACACTGAAGCTTTCTTT.

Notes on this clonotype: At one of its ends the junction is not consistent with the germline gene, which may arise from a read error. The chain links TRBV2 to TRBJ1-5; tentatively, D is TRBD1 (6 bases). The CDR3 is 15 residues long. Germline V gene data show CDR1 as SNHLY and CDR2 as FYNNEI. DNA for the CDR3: TGTGCCAGCAGGACGACTAGCGGGGGCAATGAGCCCCAGCATTTT. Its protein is CASRTTSGGNEPQHF.

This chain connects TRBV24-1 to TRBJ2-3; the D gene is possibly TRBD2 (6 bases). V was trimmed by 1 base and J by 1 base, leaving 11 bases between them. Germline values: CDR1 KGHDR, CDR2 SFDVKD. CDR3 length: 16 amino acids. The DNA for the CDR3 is TGTGCCACCAGTGATTTCGGGCGGGGACGCACAGATACGCAGTATTTT. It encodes CATSDFGRGRTDTQYF.

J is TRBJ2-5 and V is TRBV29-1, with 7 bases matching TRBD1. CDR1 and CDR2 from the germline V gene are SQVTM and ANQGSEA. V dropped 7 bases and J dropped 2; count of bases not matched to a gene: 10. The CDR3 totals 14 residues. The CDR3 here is CSGIRPGQQETQYF. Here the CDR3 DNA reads TGCAGCGGAATAAGACCGGGACAGCAAGAGACCCAGTACTTC.

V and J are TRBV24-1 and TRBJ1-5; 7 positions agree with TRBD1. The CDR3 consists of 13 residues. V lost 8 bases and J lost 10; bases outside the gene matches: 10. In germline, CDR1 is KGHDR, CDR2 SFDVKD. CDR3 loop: CATTGGSNQPQHF. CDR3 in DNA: TGTGCCACCACAGGGGGTAGTAACCAACCCCAGCATTTT.

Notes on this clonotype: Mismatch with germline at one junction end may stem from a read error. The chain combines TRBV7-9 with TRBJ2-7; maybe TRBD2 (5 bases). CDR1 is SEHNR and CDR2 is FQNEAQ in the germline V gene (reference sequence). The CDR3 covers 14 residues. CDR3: CASSLWQRAYEQYF. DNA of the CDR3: TGCGCCAGCAGCTTGTGGCAGAGGGCGTACGAGCAGTACTTC. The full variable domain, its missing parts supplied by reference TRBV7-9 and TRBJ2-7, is DTGVSQNPRHKITKRGQNVTFRCDPISEHNRLYWYRQTLGQGPEFLTYFQNEAQLEKSRLLSDRFSAERPKGSFSTLEIQRTEQGDSAMYLCASSLWQRAYEQYFGPGTRLTVT.

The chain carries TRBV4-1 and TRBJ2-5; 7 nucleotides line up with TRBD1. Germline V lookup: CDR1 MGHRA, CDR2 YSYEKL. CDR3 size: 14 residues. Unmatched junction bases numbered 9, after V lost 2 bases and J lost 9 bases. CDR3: CASSQTGAPRAQYF. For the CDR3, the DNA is TGCGCCAGCAGCCAAACAGGGGCTCCGAGGGCCCAGTACTTC.

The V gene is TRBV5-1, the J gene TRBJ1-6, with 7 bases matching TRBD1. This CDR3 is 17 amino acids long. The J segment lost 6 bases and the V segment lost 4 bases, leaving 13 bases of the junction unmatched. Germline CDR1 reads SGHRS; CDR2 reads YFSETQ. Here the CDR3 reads CASSLSPRDSLNSPLHF. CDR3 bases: TGCGCCAGCAGCCTAAGTCCCCGGGACAGCCTTAATTCACCCCTCCACTTT.

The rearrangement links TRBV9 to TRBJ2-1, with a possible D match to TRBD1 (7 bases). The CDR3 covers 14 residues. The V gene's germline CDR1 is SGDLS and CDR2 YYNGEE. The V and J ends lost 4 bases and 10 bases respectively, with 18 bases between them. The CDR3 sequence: CASSLTGPGVEQFF. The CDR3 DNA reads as TGTGCCAGCAGCTTGACAGGGCCGGGAGTCGAGCAGTTCTTC.

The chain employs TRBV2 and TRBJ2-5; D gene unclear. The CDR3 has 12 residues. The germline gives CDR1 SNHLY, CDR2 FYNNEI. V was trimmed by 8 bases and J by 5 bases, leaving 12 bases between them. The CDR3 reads CASSQEMETQYF. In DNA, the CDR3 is TGTGCCAGCTCACAAGAGATGGAGACCCAGTACTTC. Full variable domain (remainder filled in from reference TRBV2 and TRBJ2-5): EPEVTQTPSHQVTQMGQEVILRCVPISNHLYFYWYRQILGQKVEFLVSFYNNEISEKSEIFDDQFSVERPDGSNFTLKIRSTKLEDSAMYFCASSQEMETQYFGPGTRLLVL.

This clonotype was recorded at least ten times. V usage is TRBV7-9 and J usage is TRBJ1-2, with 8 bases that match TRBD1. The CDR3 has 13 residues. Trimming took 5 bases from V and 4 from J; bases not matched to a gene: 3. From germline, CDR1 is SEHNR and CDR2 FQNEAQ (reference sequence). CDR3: CASSDRGGYGYTF. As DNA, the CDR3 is TGTGCCAGCAGCGACAGGGGAGGCTATGGCTACACCTTC.

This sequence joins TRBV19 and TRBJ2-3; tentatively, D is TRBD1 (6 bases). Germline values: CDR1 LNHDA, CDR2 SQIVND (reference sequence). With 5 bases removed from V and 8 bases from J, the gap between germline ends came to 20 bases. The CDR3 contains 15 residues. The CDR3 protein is CASSRTGSTEGTQYF. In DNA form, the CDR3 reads TGTGCCAGTAGTCGAACAGGGAGCACAGAGGGTACGCAGTATTTT.

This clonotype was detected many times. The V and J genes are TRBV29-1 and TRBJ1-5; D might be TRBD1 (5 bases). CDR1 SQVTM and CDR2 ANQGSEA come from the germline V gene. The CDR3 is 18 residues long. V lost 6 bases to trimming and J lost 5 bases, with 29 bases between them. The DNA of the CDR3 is TGCAGCGTACCCCAGAGGACTACCTTGGGGGTTAATTATCAGCCCCAGCATTTT. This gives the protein CSVPQRTTLGVNYQPQHF.

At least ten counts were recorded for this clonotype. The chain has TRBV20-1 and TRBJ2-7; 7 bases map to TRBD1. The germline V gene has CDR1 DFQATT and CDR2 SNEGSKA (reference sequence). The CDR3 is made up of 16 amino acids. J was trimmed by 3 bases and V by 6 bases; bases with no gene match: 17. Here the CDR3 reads CSATTGLSGSVYEQYF. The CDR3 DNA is TGCAGTGCCACGACAGGGTTAAGCGGATCCGTCTACGAGCAGTACTTC.

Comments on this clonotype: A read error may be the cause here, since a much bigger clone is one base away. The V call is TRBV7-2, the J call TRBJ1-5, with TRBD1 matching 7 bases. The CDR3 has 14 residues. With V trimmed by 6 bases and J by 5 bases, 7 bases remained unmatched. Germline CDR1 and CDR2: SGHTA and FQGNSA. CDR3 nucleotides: TGTGCCAGCAGTTCAACAGGGGAGGATCAGCCCCAGCATTTT. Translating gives CASSSTGEDQPQHF.

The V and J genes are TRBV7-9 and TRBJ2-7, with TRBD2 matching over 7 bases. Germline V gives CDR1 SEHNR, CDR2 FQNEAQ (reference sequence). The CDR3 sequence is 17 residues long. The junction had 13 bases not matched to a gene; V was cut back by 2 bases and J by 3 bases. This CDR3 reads CASSLSPQGGSGYEQYF. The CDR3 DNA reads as TGTGCCAGCAGCTTAAGCCCCCAAGGCGGGAGTGGCTACGAGCAGTACTTC.

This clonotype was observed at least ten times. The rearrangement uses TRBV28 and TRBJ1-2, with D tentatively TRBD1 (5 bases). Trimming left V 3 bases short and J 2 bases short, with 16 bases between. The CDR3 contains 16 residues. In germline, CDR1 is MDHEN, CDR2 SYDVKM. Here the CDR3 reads CASSFRRWGSNYGYTF. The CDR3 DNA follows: TGTGCCAGCAGTTTTAGGAGGTGGGGGAGCAACTATGGCTACACCTTC.

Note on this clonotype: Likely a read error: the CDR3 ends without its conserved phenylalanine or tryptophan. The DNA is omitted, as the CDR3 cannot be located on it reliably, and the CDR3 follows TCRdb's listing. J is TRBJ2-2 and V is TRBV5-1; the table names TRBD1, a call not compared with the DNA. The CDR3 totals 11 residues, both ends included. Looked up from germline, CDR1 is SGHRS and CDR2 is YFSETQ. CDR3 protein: CASSREPYRGQ.

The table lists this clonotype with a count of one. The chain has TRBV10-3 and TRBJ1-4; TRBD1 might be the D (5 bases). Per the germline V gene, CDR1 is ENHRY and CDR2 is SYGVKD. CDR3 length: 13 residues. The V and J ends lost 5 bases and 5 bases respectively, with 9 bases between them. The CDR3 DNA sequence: TGTGCCATCAGTCTCGACAGAAATGAAAAACTGTTTTTT. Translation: CAISLDRNEKLFF.

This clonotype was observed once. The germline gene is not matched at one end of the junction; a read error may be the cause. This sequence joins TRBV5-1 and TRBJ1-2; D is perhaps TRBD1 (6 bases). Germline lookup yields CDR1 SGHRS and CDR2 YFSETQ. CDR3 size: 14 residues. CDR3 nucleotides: TGCACCAGCAGCTTGGCCGGCAGGGGATCTGGCTACACCTTC. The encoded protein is CTSSLAGRGSGYTF.

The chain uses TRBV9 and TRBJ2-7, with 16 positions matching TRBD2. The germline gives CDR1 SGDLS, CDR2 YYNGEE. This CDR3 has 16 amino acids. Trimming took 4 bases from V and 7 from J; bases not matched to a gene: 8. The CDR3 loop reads CASSFGTSGGAGEQYF. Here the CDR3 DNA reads TGTGCCAGCAGCTTCGGGACTAGCGGGGGGGCCGGTGAGCAGTACTTC.

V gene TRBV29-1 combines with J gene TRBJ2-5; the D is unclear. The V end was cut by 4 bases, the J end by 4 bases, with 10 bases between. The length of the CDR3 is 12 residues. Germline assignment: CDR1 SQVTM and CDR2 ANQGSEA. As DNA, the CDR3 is TGCAGCGTTGGCCGGCGGCGAGAGACCCAGTACTTC. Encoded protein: CSVGRRRETQYF.

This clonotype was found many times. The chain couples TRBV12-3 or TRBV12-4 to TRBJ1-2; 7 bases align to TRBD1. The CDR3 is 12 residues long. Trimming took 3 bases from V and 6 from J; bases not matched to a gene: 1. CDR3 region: CASSFTGDGYTF. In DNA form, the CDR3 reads TGTGCCAGCAGTTTTACAGGGGATGGCTACACCTTC.

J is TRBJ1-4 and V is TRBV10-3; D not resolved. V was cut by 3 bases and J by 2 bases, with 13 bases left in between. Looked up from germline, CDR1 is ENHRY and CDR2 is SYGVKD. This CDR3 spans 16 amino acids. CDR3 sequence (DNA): TGTGCCATCAGTGAATTGGGGAGAGGGACTAATGAAAAACTGTTTTTT. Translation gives CAISELGRGTNEKLFF.

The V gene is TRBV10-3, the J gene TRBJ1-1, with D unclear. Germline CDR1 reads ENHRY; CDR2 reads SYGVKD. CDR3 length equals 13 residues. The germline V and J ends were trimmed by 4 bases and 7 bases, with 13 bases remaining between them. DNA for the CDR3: TGTGCCATCAGTGCGGGGTCTCTCAGTGAAGCTTTCTTT. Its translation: CAISAGSLSEAFF.

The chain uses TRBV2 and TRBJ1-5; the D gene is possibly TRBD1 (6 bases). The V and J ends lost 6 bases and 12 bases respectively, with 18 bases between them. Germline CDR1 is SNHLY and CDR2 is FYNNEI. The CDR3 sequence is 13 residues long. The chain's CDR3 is CASRTRQALFQHF. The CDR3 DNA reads TGTGCCAGCAGGACTAGACAGGCCCTGTTCCAGCATTTT.

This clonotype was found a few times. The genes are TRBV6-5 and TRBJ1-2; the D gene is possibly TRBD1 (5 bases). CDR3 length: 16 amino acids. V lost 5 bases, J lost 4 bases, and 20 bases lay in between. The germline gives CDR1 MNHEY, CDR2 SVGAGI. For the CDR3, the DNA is TGTGCCAGCAGTGACCCTCGGGGGAACGGGGGCTATGGCTACACCTTC. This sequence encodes CASSDPRGNGGYGYTF.

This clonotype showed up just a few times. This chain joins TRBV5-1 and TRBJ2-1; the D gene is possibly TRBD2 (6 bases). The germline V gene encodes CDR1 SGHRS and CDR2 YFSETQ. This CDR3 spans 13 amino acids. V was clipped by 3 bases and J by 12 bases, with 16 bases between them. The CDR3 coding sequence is TGCGCCAGCAGCTCAAGCGCTCTGGGGGGGCAGTTCTTC. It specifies CASSSSALGGQFF.